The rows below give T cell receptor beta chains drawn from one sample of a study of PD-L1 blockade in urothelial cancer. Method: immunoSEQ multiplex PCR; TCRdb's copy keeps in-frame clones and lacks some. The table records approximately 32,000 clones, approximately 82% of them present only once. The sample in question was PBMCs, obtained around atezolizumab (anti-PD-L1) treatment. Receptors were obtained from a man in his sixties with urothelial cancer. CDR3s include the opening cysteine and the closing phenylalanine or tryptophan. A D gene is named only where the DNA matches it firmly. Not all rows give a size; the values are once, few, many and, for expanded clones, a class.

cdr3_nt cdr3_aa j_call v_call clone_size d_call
TGCGCCAGCAGCTTGGATCCAGGGAATGCCGAGCAGTACTTC CASSLDPGNAEQYF TRBJ2-7 TRBV5-1 . .
TGTGCCAGCTCCTCGGAGGGCCCTAAACTTCACTTT CASSSEGPKLHF TRBJ1-6 TRBV9 . .
TGTGCCATCACCCCAGGGACTAGCTTCTACGAGCAGTACTTC CAITPGTSFYEQYF TRBJ2-7 TRBV10-3 once TRBD2
TGTGCCTGCGGCCGGGACAGCACTGAAGCTTTCTTT CACGRDSTEAFF TRBJ1-1 TRBV30 . TRBD1
TGTGCCAGCAGCTTAATCGTACCTGGCGGGAGTTCGGGGAATGAGCAGTTCTTC CASSLIVPGGSSGNEQFF TRBJ2-1 TRBV7-6 . TRBD2
TGTGCCAGCAGCCGAGCCCCGGGGGCGCGGGAGAGGTTGAATGAGCAGTTCTTC CASSRAPGARERLNEQFF TRBJ2-1 TRBV7-2 . .
TGTGCCAGCAGCGTAGTTGGCAGATTCTCTGGAAACACCATATATTTT CASSVVGRFSGNTIYF TRBJ1-3 TRBV9 . .
TGCGCCAGCAGTCCAACTAGCGGGAGTGGGTCCTACGAGCAGTACTTC CASSPTSGSGSYEQYF TRBJ2-7 TRBV10-1 . TRBD2
TGCACCAGCAGCCAAGATCGGTGGCTAGCAAGCACAGATACGCAGTATTTT CTSSQDRWLASTDTQYF TRBJ2-3 TRBV1 . .
TGTGCCACCAGCAGTTTGGGGCCTGGGGCCAACGTCCTGACTTTC CATSSLGPGANVLTF TRBJ2-6 TRBV15 few .
TGTGCCAGCAGTTTAGTAATAGGGGTCACTGAAGCTTTCTTT CASSLVIGVTEAFF TRBJ1-1 TRBV27 . .
TGTGCCAGCAGTTACTTCGGGGTCTCTGGGGCCAACGTCCTGACTTTC CASSYFGVSGANVLTF TRBJ2-6 TRBV6-5 . .
TGTGCCAGCAGCCCAACAGGGGGCCCCCGCGAGCAGTACTTC CASSPTGGPREQYF TRBJ2-7 TRBV7-8 . TRBD1
TGTGCCAGCAGTTTCGCCAGCGGGGGGGCTGCCAAAAACATTCAGTACTTC CASSFASGGAAKNIQYF TRBJ2-4 TRBV27 . TRBD2
TGTGCCATCAGTGAGTCCGTGGGACTAGCGGTGACCGGGGAGCTGTTTTTT CAISESVGLAVTGELFF TRBJ2-2 TRBV10-3 . TRBD2
TGTGCCAGCAGCGTAGGTCAGGGGGTGAACACTGAAGCTTTCTTT CASSVGQGVNTEAFF TRBJ1-1 TRBV9 . TRBD1
TGTGCCAGCTCACGGGAAGGGGGAGCCATATATTTT CASSREGGAIYF TRBJ1-3 TRBV18 . .
TGTGCCAGCAGCTTAGTTGACACGACTACCTCCGAGCAGTACTTC CASSLVDTTTSEQYF TRBJ2-7 TRBV7-9 . .
TGTGCCATCTCCCGGGGACAGGGCGGTCAGCCCCAGCATTTT CAISRGQGGQPQHF TRBJ1-5 TRBV6-1 . TRBD1
TGTGCCAGTAGTATAGGGGGACTAGCGGCCTACAATGAGCAGTTCTTC CASSIGGLAAYNEQFF TRBJ2-1 TRBV19 . TRBD2
TGTGCCAGCAGTGAAAGAGTAGGGGGGGACACCTTC CASSERVGGDTF TRBJ1-2 TRBV6-1 medium-sized .
TGTGCCAGCAGCTTATCCGGGACAGGAGACTACGAGCAGTACTTC CASSLSGTGDYEQYF TRBJ2-7 TRBV5-4 . TRBD1
TGCGCCAGCAGCTTGCTTCCCCAAGAGACCCAGTACTTC CASSLLPQETQYF TRBJ2-5 TRBV5-1 . .
TGTGCCAGCAGCTTATCGGGACAGGGGGCTACTGAAGCTTTCTTT CASSLSGQGATEAFF TRBJ1-1 TRBV11-3 . TRBD1
TGCGCCAGCAGCTCGGAGGGGGCTCCCAATTCACCCCTCCACTTT CASSSEGAPNSPLHF TRBJ1-6 TRBV5-1 . TRBD1
TGTGCCAGCAGTAACAAGTTGGGCCTCCAGTACTTC CASSNKLGLQYF TRBJ2-5 TRBV6-5 . .
TGTGCCAGCAGTTTGACAGGGGGACACTCTGGAAACACCATATATTTT CASSLTGGHSGNTIYF TRBJ1-3 TRBV27 . TRBD1
TGTGCCAGCAGAAGGGGGGGACAGGTGAACACTGAAGCTTTCTTT CASRRGGQVNTEAFF TRBJ1-1 TRBV5-4 . TRBD1
TGTGCCAGCAGTAGACAGGGGGCGGGAGAGACCCAGTACTTC CASSRQGAGETQYF TRBJ2-5 TRBV25-1 . TRBD1
TGTGCCAGCAGTGACTCCGGCACCGGGGAGCTGTTTTTT CASSDSGTGELFF TRBJ2-2 TRBV6-1 . .
TGTGCCAGCAATCAATCGGGGAGGCAGTTCTTC CASNQSGRQFF TRBJ2-1 TRBV6-5 . .
TGTGCCAGCAGCCCTGGGACTAGCAGCTACAATGAGCAGTTCTTC CASSPGTSSYNEQFF TRBJ2-1 TRBV14 . TRBD2
TGTGCCAGCAACCGACGTGGGGGCTACTACGAGCAGTACTTC CASNRRGGYYEQYF TRBJ2-7 TRBV7-2 . .
TGTGCCAGCAGTTACTCAGGCATCGAGGTAGGCACTGAAGCTTTCTTT CASSYSGIEVGTEAFF TRBJ1-1 TRBV6-5 . .
TGTGCCAGCAGCTTACCAGTACAATCGAACACTGAAGCTTTCTTT CASSLPVQSNTEAFF TRBJ1-1 TRBV7-9 . .
TGCAGTGCTAGAGCAGGTCTTGAAGCTTTCTTT CSARAGLEAFF TRBJ1-1 TRBV20-1 . .
TGTGCCAGCTCCGGTACGCAGAACACTGAAGCTTTCTTT CASSGTQNTEAFF TRBJ1-1 TRBV18 . .
TGTGCCAGCAGCTTGATGGGGGGGCGTACCGGGGAGCTGTTTTTT CASSLMGGRTGELFF TRBJ2-2 TRBV5-5 once .
TGTGCCAGCAGTGTCCCTAGCGGGAGTGGTGAGCAGTTCTTC CASSVPSGSGEQFF TRBJ2-1 TRBV2 . TRBD2